The clone carrying this TCR beta chain has at least ten counts. The data are from a study of T cells in Graves' hyperthyroidism and ophthalmopathy. With 1 base removed from V and 0 bases from J, the gap between germline ends came to 12 bases. The CDR3 spans 16 residues. Looked up from germline, CDR1 is LGHDT and CDR2 is YNNKEL (reference sequence). Researchers amplified the TCR beta CDR3 regions from RNA transcripts. Initially, a first-round RT-PCR of the TCR CDR3 employed the HTBI primer set. TCRdb recomputed calls from the multiplex PCR reads with MiXCR, one row per CDR3 protein. Here the sample spans 400,000 or so distinct CDR3 sequences, roughly 14% being singletons.

Sequencing input: blood. This sequence originates from a woman aged 25 to 39 with Graves' ophthalmopathy. This chain joins TRBV3-1 and TRBJ2-5, with D maybe TRBD2 (6 bases). CDR3 region: CASSQVRTMYQETQYF. The CDR3 region has the DNA TGTGCCAGCAGCCAAGTCAGGACTATGTACCAAGAGACCCAGTACTTC.